These 26 T cell receptor beta chains were sequenced from one sample in a study of blood T cell repertoires in COVID-19. Repertoires were generated with immunoSEQ multiplex PCR, while TCRdb's copy carries only in-frame clones and drops some. The sample yields about 130,000 clones, 90% seen once. Input material: peripheral blood. Source of these receptors: a man between 60 and 75 years old with COVID-19, enrolled during active disease.

The CDR3 sequence is CASSMGLAAGNEQFF. Written as DNA, the CDR3 is TGCGCCAGCAGCATGGGACTAGCGGCCGGCAATGAGCAGTTCTTC. This chain connects TRBV5-1 to TRBJ2-1; TRBD2 matches 11 bases. From germline, CDR1 is SGHRS and CDR2 YFSETQ. The ends lost 4 bases at V and 6 bases at J; junction bases unmatched: 6. This CDR3 is 15 amino acids long. The whole variable domain, filled in from reference TRBV5-1 and TRBJ2-1, reads KAGVTQTPRYLIKTRGQQVTLSCSPISGHRSVSWYQQTPGQGLQFLFEYFSETQRNKGNFPGRFSGRQFSNSRSEMNVSTLELGDSALYLCASSMGLAAGNEQFFGPGTRLTVL.

J is TRBJ2-1 and V is TRBV5-8, with 7 positions matching TRBD2. The germline V gene has CDR1 SGHTS and CDR2 YDEGEE. The CDR3 loop spans 16 amino acids. Trimming took 0 bases from V and 4 from J; bases not matched to a gene: 7. The CDR3 loop is CASSLVLAETYNEQFF. The CDR3 nucleotides read TGTGCCAGCAGCTTGGTTCTAGCGGAGACGTACAATGAGCAGTTCTTC.

V and J are TRBV19 and TRBJ2-1; 11 nucleotides agree with TRBD2. V was pared by 6 bases and J by 2 bases, with 12 bases of the junction left unmatched. Germline V gives CDR1 LNHDA, CDR2 SQIVND (reference sequence). The CDR3 has 18 amino acids. The CDR3 region is CASRRGTSGTHTYNEQFF. CDR3 nucleotide sequence: TGTGCCAGTAGGCGGGGGACTAGCGGAACCCACACCTACAATGAGCAGTTCTTC.

This clone was detected only once. The CDR3 coding sequence is TGCGCCAGCAGCGTAAACAGGGGTACTAATGAAAAACTGTTTTTT. Protein product: CASSVNRGTNEKLFF. The chain uses TRBV5-1 and TRBJ1-4; 7 nucleotides line up with TRBD1. Trimming took 4 bases from V and 2 from J; bases not matched to a gene: 5. This CDR3 is 15 amino acids long. Germline V gene sequence: CDR1 SGHRS, CDR2 YFSETQ.

CDR3 sequence: CASSAVNTEAFF. The CDR3 DNA is TGTGCCAGCAGCGCAGTTAACACTGAAGCTTTCTTT. The chain recombines TRBV5-4 with TRBJ1-1, with unresolved D. The CDR3 runs to 12 residues. Trimming took 4 bases from V and 2 from J, leaving 6 bases between them. Per the germline V gene, CDR1 is SGHNT and CDR2 is YYREEE (reference sequence).

This sequence joins TRBV6-4 and TRBJ1-6; the D is unclear. Trimming took off 3 bases at V and 6 bases at J, with 6 bases between the two ends. Germline V gene data show CDR1 as MRHNA and CDR2 as SNTAGT. CDR3 size: 13 residues. The CDR3 protein is CASSEGSNSPLHF. The CDR3, as DNA: TGTGCCAGCAGTGAGGGCAGTAATTCACCCCTCCACTTT.

The rearrangement links TRBV30 to TRBJ2-3; a weak D match, TRBD2 (5 bases). Deletions cut 0 bases from V and 0 bases from J, with 13 bases between. The length of the CDR3 is 16 residues. Per the germline V gene, CDR1 is GTSNPN and CDR2 is SVGIG (reference sequence). CDR3 loop: CAWSVRARLSTDTQYF. DNA for the CDR3: TGTGCCTGGAGTGTACGAGCTAGACTAAGCACAGATACGCAGTATTTT.

V is TRBV5-1 and J is TRBJ2-7; tentatively, D is TRBD1 (5 bases). Trimming stripped 0 bases from V and 5 bases from J, with 9 bases between. CDR3 length equals 13 residues. The germline V gene encodes CDR1 SGHRS and CDR2 YFSETQ. The CDR3 nucleotides are TGCGCCAGCAGCTTGGTTGGGGCAGACGAGCAGTACTTC. This codes for CASSLVGADEQYF.

CDR3 residues: CASATGLDTEAFF. The CDR3 nucleotides are TGTGCCAGCGCCACAGGGTTGGACACTGAAGCTTTCTTT. The V and J genes are TRBV6-1 and TRBJ1-1; D is possibly TRBD1 (6 bases). The V and J ends lost 8 bases and 3 bases respectively, with 13 bases between them. The CDR3 is 13 amino acids. Germline-derived CDR1 and CDR2 are MNHNS and SASEGT.

CDR3 residues: CASSPQGEPDTIYF. For the CDR3, the DNA is TGTGCCAGCAGTCCTCAGGGGGAACCGGACACCATATATTTT. The V call is TRBV6-5, the J call TRBJ1-3, with 7 bases matching TRBD1. V was clipped by 5 bases and J by 8 bases; unmatched bases: 9. CDR1 is MNHEY, CDR2 SVGAGI, per germline. The CDR3 totals 14 residues.

V and J are TRBV19 and TRBJ1-1, with 7 bases identical to TRBD1. The CDR3 is 14 amino acids. The germline V gene has CDR1 LNHDA and CDR2 SQIVND (reference sequence). The J segment lost 4 bases and the V segment lost 6 bases, leaving 8 bases of the junction unmatched. DNA of the CDR3: TGTGCCAGTAGAACGGGACAGTACCCCACTGAAGCTTTCTTT. Translated: CASRTGQYPTEAFF.

The chain employs TRBV7-2 and TRBJ2-5, with 9 bases aligning to TRBD2. V trimming: 3 bases; J trimming: 5 bases; junction bases outside the gene matches: 13. The CDR3 contains 17 residues. Per germline, CDR1 SGHTA and CDR2 FQGNSA. The CDR3 reads CASSFGSGLAVAETQYF. The CDR3 nucleotides are TGTGCCAGCAGCTTCGGCTCGGGACTAGCTGTGGCTGAGACCCAGTACTTC.

The chain combines TRBV9 with TRBJ2-1, with TRBD2 identical over 7 bases. This CDR3 contains 17 residues. Germline V gene lookup returns CDR1 SGDLS and CDR2 YYNGEE. Trimming cost V 3 bases and J 2 bases; bases outside gene matches: 11. CDR3 sequence reads: CASSEGSGVTTYNEQFF. Here the CDR3 DNA reads TGTGCCAGCAGCGAGGGGAGCGGGGTTACCACCTACAATGAGCAGTTCTTC.

The chain couples TRBV27 to TRBJ2-5; no reliable D call. Trimming removed 3 bases from V and 0 bases from J, with 5 bases in between. CDR3 length: 13 residues. The V gene's germline CDR1 is MNHEY and CDR2 SMNVEV (reference sequence). The CDR3 here is CASSFSYQETQYF. CDR3 bases: TGTGCCAGCAGTTTCTCGTACCAAGAGACCCAGTACTTC.

The rearrangement joins TRBV11-1 to TRBJ2-7; 7 nucleotides match TRBD2. The CDR3 has 12 residues. The V gene's germline CDR1 is SGHAT and CDR2 FQDESV (reference sequence). V was pared by 5 bases and J by 6 bases, with 4 bases of the junction left unmatched. Written as DNA, the CDR3 is TGTGCCAGCAGCCCGCCGGGGGGCGAGCAGTACTTC. This encodes CASSPPGGEQYF.

Only one count was recorded for this clone. The J gene is TRBJ2-7, the V gene TRBV4-1; 8 nucleotides align to TRBD2. J was trimmed by 2 bases and V by 2 bases; bases with no gene match: 2. The CDR3 totals 14 residues. The germline V gene has CDR1 MGHRA and CDR2 YSYEKL. CDR3 residues: CASSQSGRAYEQYF. DNA for the CDR3: TGCGCCAGCAGCCAATCCGGGAGGGCCTACGAGCAGTACTTC.

The rearrangement links TRBV12-5 to TRBJ1-1, with TRBD1 matching over 8 bases. The CDR3 spans 14 residues. Per the germline V gene, CDR1 is LGHNT and CDR2 is FRNRAP. V lost 1 base and J lost 10; bases outside the gene matches: 8. The CDR3 spells CASGLGGQGRRAFF. The CDR3 DNA reads as TGTGCTAGTGGTTTGGGTGGACAGGGAAGGCGAGCTTTCTTT.

V usage is TRBV6-5 and J usage is TRBJ1-1; D remains ambiguous. The CDR3 is 15 amino acids. With 10 bases removed from V and 0 bases from J, the gap between germline ends came to 18 bases. The germline V gene has CDR1 MNHEY and CDR2 SVGAGI. Written as DNA, the CDR3 is TGTGCCACCCAGAGAGGAAGAGGCCTGAACACTGAAGCTTTCTTT. Its translation: CATQRGRGLNTEAFF.

This chain links TRBV7-2 with TRBJ1-1; tentatively, D is TRBD1 (6 bases). V lost 1 base, J lost 4 bases, and 7 bases lay in between. The germline V gene has CDR1 SGHTA and CDR2 FQGNSA. The CDR3 sequence is 13 residues long. The CDR3 reads CASSLGDTTEAFF. Here the CDR3 DNA reads TGTGCCAGCAGCTTAGGGGACACCACTGAAGCTTTCTTT.

The chain links TRBV4-1 to TRBJ2-2; the match to TRBD1 covers 9 bases. The CDR3 covers 17 residues. The V and J ends lost 3 bases and 7 bases, in that order; junction bases with no gene match: 12. Germline V gene sequence: CDR1 MGHRA, CDR2 YSYEKL. The CDR3 coding sequence is TGCGCCAGCAGCCACTTAGGGACAGGGAAGGCAGACGGGGAGCTGTTTTTT. Translated: CASSHLGTGKADGELFF.

The chain is built from TRBV5-6 and TRBJ2-1; 9 nucleotides line up with TRBD1. V was clipped by 0 bases and J by 5 bases; unmatched bases: 6. CDR1 is SGHDT and CDR2 is YYEEEE in the germline V gene. The CDR3 runs to 16 residues. CDR3 loop: CASSLDRGRIDNEQFF. In DNA, the CDR3 is TGTGCCAGCAGCTTGGACAGGGGGCGAATTGACAATGAGCAGTTCTTC.

The chain couples TRBV12-5 to TRBJ2-3; D is uncertain. CDR3 length equals 12 residues. CDR1 is LGHNT and CDR2 is FRNRAP in the germline V gene. The V gene lost 6 bases and the J gene lost 0 bases, with 4 bases spanning the gap. Written as DNA, the CDR3 is TGTGCTAGTGGCCAGAGCACAGATACGCAGTATTTT. This sequence encodes CASGQSTDTQYF.

This clone was counted a single time. J is TRBJ2-1 and V is TRBV10-3, with TRBD1 identical over 8 bases. Germline-derived CDR1 and CDR2 are ENHRY and SYGVKD. The CDR3 length is 17 residues. J gave up 7 bases and V 0 bases, and 11 bases lay outside the gene matches. This CDR3 reads CAISESRRDRGMNEQFF. CDR3 sequence (DNA): TGTGCCATCAGTGAGTCCAGGCGAGACAGGGGAATGAATGAGCAGTTCTTC.

The genes are TRBV10-2 and TRBJ2-6; the D gene is possibly TRBD1 (6 bases). Germline V lookup: CDR1 WSHSY, CDR2 SAAADI. The V and J ends lost 4 bases and 2 bases respectively, with 18 bases between them. CDR3 length: 18 residues. DNA of the CDR3: TGCGCCAGCAGTGGGGGACACCGATCTCGCCCTGGGGCCAACGTCCTGACTTTC. Translated: CASSGGHRSRPGANVLTF.

The gene calls are TRBV9 and TRBJ2-2, with 7 bases lining up with TRBD1. The CDR3 runs to 16 residues. Unmatched junction bases numbered 5, after V lost 0 bases and J lost 3 bases. Germline CDR1 SGDLS, CDR2 YYNGEE. DNA of the CDR3: TGTGCCAGCAGCGTAGTAGGGGGCCGGGACACCGGGGAGCTGTTTTTT. Translated: CASSVVGGRDTGELFF.

This clone appeared a single time. V gene TRBV30 combines with J gene TRBJ1-3, with TRBD1 identical over 10 bases. This CDR3 comprises 14 residues. V lost 3 bases and J lost 4; bases outside the gene matches: 3. CDR1 is GTSNPN, CDR2 SVGIG, per germline (reference sequence). CDR3 nucleotide sequence: TGTGCCTGGAGCCTGGGACAGGGGGGAAACACCATATATTTT. Residues: CAWSLGQGGNTIYF. The full variable domain, rest sourced from reference TRBV30 and TRBJ1-3, is SQTIHQWPATLVQPVGSPLSLECTVEGTSNPNLYWYRQAAGRGLQLLFYSVGIGQISSEVPQNLSASRPQDRQFILSSKKLLLSDSGFYLCAWSLGQGGNTIYFGEGSWLTVV.